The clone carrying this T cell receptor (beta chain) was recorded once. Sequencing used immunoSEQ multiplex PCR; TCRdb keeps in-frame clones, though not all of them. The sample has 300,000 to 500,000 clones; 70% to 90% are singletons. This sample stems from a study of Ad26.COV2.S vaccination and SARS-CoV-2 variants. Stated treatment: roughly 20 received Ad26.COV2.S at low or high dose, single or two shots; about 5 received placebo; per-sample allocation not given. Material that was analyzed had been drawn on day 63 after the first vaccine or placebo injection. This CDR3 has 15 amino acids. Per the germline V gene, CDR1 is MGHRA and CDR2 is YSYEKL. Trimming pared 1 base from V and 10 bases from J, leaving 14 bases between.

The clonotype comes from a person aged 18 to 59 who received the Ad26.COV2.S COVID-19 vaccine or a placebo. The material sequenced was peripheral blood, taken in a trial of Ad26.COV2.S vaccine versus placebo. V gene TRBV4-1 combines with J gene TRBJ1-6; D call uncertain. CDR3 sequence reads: CASSQGLQIASPLHF. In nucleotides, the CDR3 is TGCGCCAGCAGCCAAGGGTTACAGATAGCATCACCCCTCCACTTT.